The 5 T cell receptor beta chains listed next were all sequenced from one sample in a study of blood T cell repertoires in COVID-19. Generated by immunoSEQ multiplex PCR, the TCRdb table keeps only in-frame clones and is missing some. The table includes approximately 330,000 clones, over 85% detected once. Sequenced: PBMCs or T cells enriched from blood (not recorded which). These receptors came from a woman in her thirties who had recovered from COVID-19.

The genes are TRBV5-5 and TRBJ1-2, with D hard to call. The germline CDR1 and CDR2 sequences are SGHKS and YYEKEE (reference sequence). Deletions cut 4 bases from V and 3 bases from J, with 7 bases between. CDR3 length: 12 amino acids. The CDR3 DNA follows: TGTGCCAGCAGCCCACAGTACTATGGCTACACCTTC. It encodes CASSPQYYGYTF.

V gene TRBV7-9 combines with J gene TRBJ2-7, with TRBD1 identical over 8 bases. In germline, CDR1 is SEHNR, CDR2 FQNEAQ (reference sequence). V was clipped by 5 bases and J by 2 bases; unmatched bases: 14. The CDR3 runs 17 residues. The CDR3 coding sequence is TGTGCCAGCAGCCGAGTTGGGATCCGGGACAGGACCTACGAGCAGTACTTC. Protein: CASSRVGIRDRTYEQYF.

For the CDR3, the DNA is TGTGCCAGCAGTTTTTTAGGGCAGGGGGTTTCACCCCTCCACTTT. Amino acid sequence: CASSFLGQGVSPLHF. The chain joins TRBV27 to TRBJ1-6; 7 positions agree with TRBD1. Germline V gene sequence: CDR1 MNHEY, CDR2 SMNVEV (reference sequence). V was pared by 3 bases and J by 9 bases, with 8 bases of the junction left unmatched. The CDR3 length is 15 residues.

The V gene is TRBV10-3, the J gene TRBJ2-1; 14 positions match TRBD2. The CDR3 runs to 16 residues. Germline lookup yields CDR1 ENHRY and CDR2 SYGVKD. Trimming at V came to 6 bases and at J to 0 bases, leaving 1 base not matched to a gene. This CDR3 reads CAISGTSGSSYNEQFF. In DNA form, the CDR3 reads TGTGCCATCAGCGGGACTAGCGGGAGCTCCTACAATGAGCAGTTCTTC.

The CDR3, as DNA: TGCGCCAGCAGCTTGGGCAGGGACTATGGCTACACCTTC. It encodes CASSLGRDYGYTF. The genes are TRBV5-1 and TRBJ1-2; D is possibly TRBD1 (5 bases). This CDR3 has 13 residues. The germline V gene encodes CDR1 SGHRS and CDR2 YFSETQ. Trimming left V 0 bases short and J 3 bases short, with 6 bases between.